This T cell receptor (beta chain) was found in a study of T cell responses to AZD1222 COVID-19 vaccine. This CDR3 is built from 14 residues. Trimming pared 2 bases from V and 14 bases from J, leaving 21 bases between. Germline loops: CDR1 SGHTA, CDR2 FQGNSA. TCRdb's copy holds only in-frame clones and misses some; the assay was immunoSEQ multiplex PCR. This sample has 110,000 to 150,000 clones, with 75% to 90% found just once. The sample consisted of peripheral blood, taken on day 0 of AZD1222 vaccination. V is TRBV7-2 and J is TRBJ2-5; D tentatively reads TRBD1 or TRBD2 (6 bases each). The origin of this receptor is an adult in good health. CDR3 sequence (DNA): TGTGCCAGCAGCTTACCCCAGGGGAGGTCCCTGCTATACTTC. This encodes CASSLPQGRSLLYF. Using reference TRBV7-2 and TRBJ2-5 for the parts outside the CDR3, the full variable domain is GAGVSQSPSNKVTEKGKDVELRCDPISGHTALYWYRQSLGQGLEFLIYFQGNSAPDKSGLPSDRFSAERTGGSVSTLTIQRTQQEDSAVYLCASSLPQGRSLLYFGPGTRLLVL.